This TCR beta chain was captured by sequencing in a study of cytotoxic CD8 clonotypes in ibrutinib-treated CLL (TCRdb year 2021). At the level of the whole study: The cohort had about a dozen relapsed/refractory and around 15 treatment-naive patients; roughly 18 were IGHV unmutated. Partial responses were observed in approximately 24 patients and complete responses in 2; after a median follow-up of 68 months, remission was maintained in approximately 14 patients and progression was observed in about twelve. Response samples were taken after a median of approximately 12 months on treatment, ranging from about 6 to 40 months. An average of roughly 270,000 productive templates and around 100,000 productive rearrangements was obtained per sample. Longitudinal samples were obtainable from about 30% of the roughly 86 participants in the trial. Cryopreserved peripheral blood mononuclear cells were obtained prior to treatment, at the time of response, and at either disease progression or sustained remission.

About this clone: Its target antigen remains unknown. Per-nucleotide qualities are absent, and no much larger clonotype sits a single base away.

On a MiSeq, deep resolution sequencing aimed for a depth between 1 in 1 million and 1 in 200,000 T cells, with each clonotype covered 10x on average. The immunoSEQ hsTCRB Kit was used to generate the TCR beta libraries. The original pipeline was this. ImmunoSEQ Data Assistant and ImmunoSEQ Analyzer were used for data analysis, and V, D and J genes were assigned according to IMGT definitions. Clonality, which ranges from 0 to 1, was calculated as one minus the normalized Shannon entropy of productive rearrangement frequencies. Only overrepresented clonotypes making up at least 0.05% of the repertoire of each patient were included in the public clonotype analysis. Some 14 age-matched healthy donor repertoires from immuneACCESS served as clonality controls. This immuneACCESS table, as held by TCRdb, lists in-frame sequences with V and J called but not all clones. Of the missing ones, under half trace to an unresolved V gene in checked studies; the others have no known cause. V and J calls and clone size are those listed in that table; D and trimming were worked out from the DNA. For this sample the table gives around 310,000 clones, of which almost 80% were detected only once. The ten largest make up over 5.5% of the sample.

What the work shows at the level of the full study, not this receptor alone: Baseline clonality was found to be higher than that of age-matched healthy donors and was strongly correlated with circulating CD8+ T-cell counts. Clonality increased at ibrutinib response, stayed stable in sustained remission, and fell back toward baseline at progression. Sampling times were not matched between patients in sustained remission and patients whose disease was progressing, and lymph node repertoires were not examined. Public clonotypes were rare and either contracted or stayed stable during treatment, and the rise in clonality at ibrutinib response reflected the expansion of private clonotypes.

For TCR beta library preparation, around 2 micrograms of genomic DNA were isolated from cryopreserved PBMCs. Longitudinal blood samples from CLL patients on ibrutinib monotherapy underwent high-throughput TCR beta sequencing. The patients took part in an open-label, single-center phase 2 trial of ibrutinib monotherapy. The junction shows trimming of 5 bases on V and 1 base on J, plus 6 bases between the germline ends. Per the germline V gene, MNHEY is the CDR1 and SVGAGI is the CDR2. From cysteine to phenylalanine, the CDR3 is 13 amino acids long. Just the 39-base CDR3 DNA is kept, in frame starting at base 1.

Sequenced material: PBMCs, taken before ibrutinib treatment. This TCR was sampled from a human donor with chronic lymphocytic leukemia. In this chain, TRBV6-5 is recombined with TRBJ1-5, with the identity of the D gene unclear. The CDR3 here reads CASSTLSNQPQHF. The nucleotide sequence is given as TGTGCCAGCAGTACCTTGAGCAATCAGCCCCAGCATTTT.